The 26 T cell receptor beta chains given below trace back to one sample, sequenced in a study of OX40 agonist ivuxolimab in advanced cancers. Assay used: immunoSEQ multiplex PCR; TCRdb lists only in-frame clones, some missing. There are about 96,000 clones in the sample; roughly 88% occur only once, and about 1.6% lies in the top ten. The source material was CD4+ or CD8+ T cells sorted from blood, sampled in a trial of the OX40 agonist ivuxolimab. Receptors originate from an adult with an advanced solid tumor such as melanoma, head and neck, liver or kidney cancer.

The rearrangement joins TRBV5-6 to TRBJ1-1; the match to TRBD1 covers 12 bases. The V and J ends lost 4 bases and 2 bases, in that order; junction bases with no gene match: 3. Germline V gene data show CDR1 as SGHDT and CDR2 as YYEEEE. The CDR3 contains 15 residues. In DNA, the CDR3 is TGTGCCAGCAGCCCAGGGACAGGGGGCAACACTGAAGCTTTCTTT. It specifies CASSPGTGGNTEAFF.

The V and J genes are TRBV6-1 and TRBJ1-1, with a tentative D call TRBD1 (5 bases). The V end was cut by 7 bases, the J end by 3 bases, with 15 bases between. The CDR3 is 14 residues long. Germline V CDR1 and CDR2: MNHNS, SASEGT. This CDR3 reads CASKKGRADTEAFF. In DNA, the CDR3 is TGTGCCAGCAAAAAGGGGAGGGCGGACACTGAAGCTTTCTTT.

V is TRBV27 and J is TRBJ2-1; D is uncertain. The germline V gene encodes CDR1 MNHEY and CDR2 SMNVEV (reference sequence). The CDR3 sequence is 12 residues long. Trimming cost V 3 bases and J 7 bases, with 7 bases left between them. DNA for the CDR3: TGTGCCAGCAGTTTCGGCGGAAATGAGCAGTTCTTC. It specifies CASSFGGNEQFF.

The chain employs TRBV7-9 and TRBJ1-2; TRBD1 aligns across 8 bases. Trimming took 4 bases from V and 7 from J; bases not matched to a gene: 8. The CDR3 is 14 residues long. Per germline, CDR1 SEHNR and CDR2 FQNEAQ (reference sequence). This CDR3 reads CASSSPDRAGGYTF. For the CDR3, the DNA is TGTGCCAGCAGCTCTCCGGACAGGGCGGGTGGCTACACCTTC.

CDR3 amino acids: CASSQLAVPQETQYF. The CDR3 DNA is TGTGCCAGTAGTCAACTAGCGGTCCCCCAAGAGACCCAGTACTTC. The chain carries TRBV19 and TRBJ2-5; 8 nucleotides align to TRBD2. The CDR3 contains 15 residues. Germline assignment: CDR1 LNHDA and CDR2 SQIVND (reference sequence). Trimming took 5 bases from V and 1 from J; bases not matched to a gene: 6.

V usage is TRBV5-1 and J usage is TRBJ2-2; possibly TRBD2 for D (5 bases). CDR3 size: 15 residues. Germline CDR1 is SGHRS and CDR2 is YFSETQ. V shed 5 bases and J shed 4 bases, with 15 bases lying between them. In DNA form, the CDR3 reads TGCGCCAGCAGTACTGAGGGCGTTGGCACCGGGGAGCTGTTTTTT. This translates into CASSTEGVGTGELFF. Using reference TRBV5-1 and TRBJ2-2 for the parts outside the CDR3, the full variable domain is KAGVTQTPRYLIKTRGQQVTLSCSPISGHRSVSWYQQTPGQGLQFLFEYFSETQRNKGNFPGRFSGRQFSNSRSEMNVSTLELGDSALYLCASSTEGVGTGELFFGEGSRLTVL.

The chain has TRBV18 and TRBJ2-2, with TRBD2 matching over 10 bases. Trimming took 2 bases from V and 6 from J; bases not matched to a gene: 15. CDR3 size: 19 residues. Germline CDR1 is KGHSH and CDR2 is LQKENI. The CDR3 region is CASSPNAWASGSGAGELFF. The CDR3 DNA reads as TGTGCCAGCTCACCAAATGCCTGGGCTAGCGGGAGTGGCGCCGGGGAGCTGTTTTTT.

V usage is TRBV7-2 and J usage is TRBJ2-3; 11 bases agree with TRBD2. The CDR3 is made up of 17 amino acids. CDR1 and CDR2 (germline): SGHTA, FQGNSA. V was pared by 5 bases and J by 11 bases, with 18 bases of the junction left unmatched. The CDR3 nucleotides are TGTGCCAGCAGCCCGGCAAGCGACGTACTAGCGGGAGTTCAGCAGTATTTT. Its protein is CASSPASDVLAGVQQYF. The full variable domain, its missing parts supplied by reference TRBV7-2 and TRBJ2-3, is GAGVSQSPSNKVTEKGKDVELRCDPISGHTALYWYRQSLGQGLEFLIYFQGNSAPDKSGLPSDRFSAERTGGSVSTLTIQRTQQEDSAVYLCASSPASDVLAGVQQYFGPGTRLTVL.

The rearrangement links TRBV2 to TRBJ1-2; no clear D gene. This CDR3 spans 14 amino acids. V lost 2 bases to trimming and J lost 5 bases, with 12 bases between them. Germline V gene data show CDR1 as SNHLY and CDR2 as FYNNEI. In DNA form, the CDR3 reads TGTGCCAGCAGTGAATCGAAGGGCGGTTATGGCTACACCTTC. It codes for CASSESKGGYGYTF. Full variable domain (outside the CDR3, taken from reference TRBV2 and TRBJ1-2): EPEVTQTPSHQVTQMGQEVILRCVPISNHLYFYWYRQILGQKVEFLVSFYNNEISEKSEIFDDQFSVERPDGSNFTLKIRSTKLEDSAMYFCASSESKGGYGYTFGSGTRLTVV.

This clone has only one observation. The chain uses TRBV7-3 and TRBJ2-3; D is unresolved. The CDR3 contains 11 residues. Germline loops: CDR1 SGHTA, CDR2 FQGTGA. V was shortened by 3 bases and J by 4 bases, with 2 bases between the two germline ends. The CDR3 spells CASSFPDTQYF. The CDR3 DNA sequence: TGTGCCAGCAGCTTTCCAGATACGCAGTATTTT.

V is TRBV11-2 and J is TRBJ1-2, with TRBD1 as a possible D gene (6 bases). Germline CDR1 reads SGHAT; CDR2 reads FQNNGV. V was cut by 3 bases and J by 1 base, with 9 bases left in between. The CDR3 sequence is 14 residues long. CDR3 residues: CASSFGGRNYGYTF. The CDR3 DNA reads TGTGCCAGCAGCTTTGGGGGGCGTAACTATGGCTACACCTTC. The variable domain in full, with the rest retrieved from reference TRBV11-2 and TRBJ1-2, is EAGVAQSPRYKIIEKRQSVAFWCNPISGHATLYWYQQILGQGPKLLIQFQNNGVVDDSQLPKDRFSAERLKGVDSTLKIQPAKLEDSAVYLCASSFGGRNYGYTFGSGTRLTVV.

The CDR3 spells CASSYSSGRVGNEQFF. The CDR3 DNA reads as TGTGCCAGCAGTTACTCTAGCGGGAGGGTTGGGAATGAGCAGTTCTTC. The V gene is TRBV6-6, the J gene TRBJ2-1, with 11 positions matching TRBD2. This CDR3 spans 16 amino acids. Looked up from germline, CDR1 is MNHNY and CDR2 is SVGAGI (reference sequence). Trimming removed 0 bases from V and 7 bases from J; junction bases left unmatched: 5.

The CDR3 sequence is CASSQDLSGYNSNQPQHF. Here the CDR3 DNA reads TGCGCCAGCAGCCAAGATCTCTCGGGGTATAATAGCAATCAGCCCCAGCATTTT. The V and J genes are TRBV4-3 and TRBJ1-5; D gene ambiguous. The germline gives CDR1 LGHNA, CDR2 YSLEER. Trimming pared 0 bases from V and 0 bases from J, leaving 15 bases between. The CDR3 totals 18 residues.

This sequence joins TRBV5-1 and TRBJ2-5; 7 positions agree with TRBD1. The CDR3 has 15 amino acids. Unmatched junction bases numbered 8, after V lost 4 bases and J lost 2 bases. The V gene's germline CDR1 is SGHRS and CDR2 YFSETQ. The CDR3: CASSDPTGRQETQYF. The CDR3 coding sequence is TGCGCCAGCAGCGACCCGACAGGGCGGCAAGAGACCCAGTACTTC.

This chain connects TRBV5-1 to TRBJ2-1; 7 nucleotides match TRBD2. Looked up from germline, CDR1 is SGHRS and CDR2 is YFSETQ. This CDR3 contains 16 residues. Unmatched junction bases numbered 10, after V lost 3 bases and J lost 4 bases. The CDR3 nucleotides read TGCGCCAGCAGCTCCTTAGCGGGTACAGGTTACAATGAGCAGTTCTTC. Its protein product is CASSSLAGTGYNEQFF.

This sequence joins TRBV9 and TRBJ1-2, with 9 bases fitting TRBD1. CDR1 and CDR2 (germline): SGDLS, YYNGEE. This CDR3 has 14 residues. Trimming removed 4 bases from V and 6 bases from J; junction bases left unmatched: 7. The DNA for the CDR3 is TGTGCCAGCAGCCGGGACAGGGAGATCCATGGCTACACCTTC. It codes for CASSRDREIHGYTF.

This clone was recorded only once. This chain joins TRBV18 and TRBJ2-7; D remains unclear. The CDR3 has 13 residues. Germline V lookup: CDR1 KGHSH, CDR2 LQKENI. Trimming pared 4 bases from V and 1 base from J, leaving 8 bases between. In nucleotides, the CDR3 is TGTGCCAGCTCACGGGCGGAGTCCTACGAGCAGTACTTC. This codes for CASSRAESYEQYF.

There are a few counts of this clone. The chain uses TRBV19 and TRBJ2-2; D uncertain. Germline V gives CDR1 LNHDA, CDR2 SQIVND (reference sequence). The CDR3 loop spans 12 amino acids. V was pared by 2 bases and J by 3 bases, with 1 base between. CDR3 sequence reads: CASSIYTGELFF. DNA of the CDR3: TGTGCCAGTAGTATATACACCGGGGAGCTGTTTTTT.

V usage is TRBV9 and J usage is TRBJ1-3; D uncertain. Germline V gives CDR1 SGDLS, CDR2 YYNGEE. The CDR3 runs to 16 residues. V lost 3 bases, J lost 0 bases, and 13 bases lay in between. The CDR3 nucleotides read TGTGCCAGCAGCGGGGGAGGCAGAGTCTCTGGAAACACCATATATTTT. Translated: CASSGGGRVSGNTIYF.

The rearrangement links TRBV19 to TRBJ2-1; 10 bases are shared with TRBD1. Trimming at V came to 3 bases and at J to 3 bases, leaving 5 bases not matched to a gene. This CDR3 contains 16 residues. Looked up from germline, CDR1 is LNHDA and CDR2 is SQIVND (reference sequence). DNA of the CDR3: TGTGCCAGTAGTATCTCCGGGACAGGGGTCTACAATGAGCAGTTCTTC. The encoded protein is CASSISGTGVYNEQFF. Full variable domain (missing parts from reference TRBV19 and TRBJ2-1): DGGITQSPKYLFRKEGQNVTLSCEQNLNHDAMYWYRQDPGQGLRLIYYSQIVNDFQKGDIAEGYSVSREKKESFPLTVTSAQKNPTAFYLCASSISGTGVYNEQFFGPGTRLTVL.

The chain joins TRBV11-3 to TRBJ2-7, with D perhaps TRBD1 (6 bases). Per germline, CDR1 SGHNT and CDR2 YENEEA. The CDR3 consists of 15 residues. V lost 5 bases to trimming and J lost 0 bases, with 14 bases between them. CDR3 DNA: TGTGCCAGCAGCCCTCTGGGGGCCAGCTCCTACGAGCAGTACTTC. Protein: CASSPLGASSYEQYF.

The V and J genes are TRBV10-2 and TRBJ2-3; 12 bases are shared with TRBD2. The length of the CDR3 is 16 residues. Germline-derived CDR1 and CDR2 are WSHSY and SAAADI. With 0 bases clipped from V and 6 bases from J, the junction kept 4 bases outside the gene matches. CDR3 sequence: CASSESRLAGADTQYF. The CDR3 bases are TGCGCCAGCAGTGAGTCGCGACTAGCGGGAGCGGATACGCAGTATTTT.

This chain uses TRBV18 with TRBJ2-1, with a weak D call TRBD2 (5 bases). Trimming shortened V by 2 bases and J by 4 bases, and 12 bases separated the two germline ends. From germline, CDR1 is KGHSH and CDR2 LQKENI. CDR3 length: 15 amino acids. CDR3 DNA: TGTGCCAGCTCACCAGCGGGCTCCGATTACAATGAGCAGTTCTTC. Its protein product is CASSPAGSDYNEQFF.

This chain connects TRBV20-1 to TRBJ2-5, with D hard to call. The CDR3 length is 11 residues. Trimming took 7 bases from V and 3 from J, leaving 9 bases between them. CDR1 and CDR2 (germline): DFQATT, SNEGSKA (reference sequence). The DNA of the CDR3 is TGCAGTGGAAACAGAGAAGAGACCCAGTACTTC. It specifies CSGNREETQYF.

The chain employs TRBV5-1 and TRBJ1-2; the match to TRBD1 covers 11 bases. Per germline, CDR1 SGHRS and CDR2 YFSETQ. This CDR3 is built from 15 residues. With V trimmed by 0 bases and J by 6 bases, 4 bases remained unmatched. In DNA, the CDR3 is TGCGCCAGCAGCTTGGGGACAGGGGGCGCCCATGGCTACACCTTC. Translated: CASSLGTGGAHGYTF.

The rearrangement links TRBV27 to TRBJ2-3, with 10 bases matching TRBD2. The J segment lost 5 bases and the V segment lost 6 bases, leaving 8 bases of the junction unmatched. The germline gives CDR1 MNHEY, CDR2 SMNVEV (reference sequence). The CDR3 covers 15 residues. The CDR3 sequence is CASSPLAGDGDTQYF. Here the CDR3 DNA reads TGTGCCAGCAGCCCCCTAGCGGGAGACGGAGATACGCAGTATTTT.